Shown below are 31 T cell receptor beta chains from a single sample sequenced in a study of T cell clonality in common variable immunodeficiency. Sequencing used immunoSEQ multiplex PCR; TCRdb keeps in-frame clones, though not all of them. The counts give approximately 75,000 clones, none of them seen only once; about 0.8% is held by the top ten. The material sequenced was peripheral blood mononuclear cells. These TCRs come from a person aged 18 to 70 in good health.

This clone has ten or more counts. The read halts 3 residues ahead of the CDR3 end, with the missing end drawn from the germline J gene. The chain joins TRBV7-9 to TRBJ2-7; weak D call: TRBD1 (6 bases). Trimming cost V 5 bases and J 3 bases, with 17 bases left between them. The CDR3 sequence is 15 residues long. Germline V lookup: CDR1 SEHNR, CDR2 FQNEAQ (reference sequence). The chain's CDR3 is CASSLTGLPYYEQYF. The covered CDR3 bases are TGTGCCAGCAGCCTTACAGGGTTACCCTACTACGAG.

This clone appeared many times. The CDR3 is cut off 3 residues early in the read; its end comes from the germline J gene. The rearrangement joins TRBV7-6 to TRBJ2-3, with D perhaps TRBD1 (6 bases). Germline values: CDR1 SGHVS, CDR2 FNYEAQ. The CDR3 spans 12 residues. The CDR3 bases that were read are TGTGCCAGCAGCCAACAGGGTAGGGCG. It codes for CASSQQGRA. In full, the CDR3 is CASSQQGRAQYF.

This clone was picked up many times. Sequencing ends 3 residues short of the CDR3 end; the germline J gene provides the rest. The chain uses TRBV7-8 and TRBJ2-7; D could derive from TRBD1 or TRBD2 (5 bases each). V was shortened by 2 bases and J by 5 bases, with 13 bases between the two germline ends. The germline gives CDR1 SGHVS, CDR2 FQNEAQ. This CDR3 contains 14 residues. The CDR3: CASSLQPRGDEQYF. The covered CDR3 bases are TGTGCCAGCAGCTTACAACCAAGGGGAGACGAG.

This clone was counted many times. The read finishes 3 residues shy of the CDR3 end, and the germline J gene is used to complete it. The rearrangement links TRBV5-4 to TRBJ2-1; 7 bases map to TRBD1. The germline CDR1 and CDR2 sequences are SGHNT and YYREEE (reference sequence). V lost 3 bases to trimming and J lost 4 bases; unmatched junction nucleotides: 7. CDR3 length: 15 amino acids. The DNA read from the CDR3 is TGTGCCAGCAGCTGGGCCGGGACAGCATACAATGAG. This gives the protein CASSWAGTAYNE. The full CDR3 is CASSWAGTAYNEQFF.

This clone was found many times. The read ends 3 residues before the CDR3 terminus; that terminus is restored from the germline J gene. The chain combines TRBV29-1 with TRBJ2-7; perhaps TRBD2 as D (5 bases). Germline V lookup: CDR1 SQVTM, CDR2 ANQGSEA. V was shortened by 0 bases and J by 4 bases, with 10 bases between the two germline ends. This CDR3 contains 13 residues. CDR3 amino acids: CSVEDPSWYEQYF. The part of the CDR3 DNA that was read is TGCAGCGTTGAAGATCCTAGCTGGTACGAG.

This clone was seen repeatedly, ten times or more. Incomplete CDR3 DNA: TGCAGTGCCAGGACAGGTACAGGAGATACG. This gives the protein CSARTGTGDT. The whole CDR3 region reads CSARTGTGDTQYF. The chain carries TRBV20-1 and TRBJ2-3; 7 nucleotides agree with TRBD1. The sequence runs out 3 residues before the end of the CDR3; the remainder is reconstructed from the germline J gene. Germline lookup yields CDR1 DFQATT and CDR2 SNEGSKA (reference sequence). V lost 6 bases, J lost 5 bases, and 8 bases stayed unmatched. This CDR3 has 13 residues.

Ten or more counts support this clone. Coverage ceases 3 residues before the CDR3 finishes, and the germline J gene fills in the end. The V and J genes are TRBV11-2 and TRBJ2-5, with a weak D call TRBD1 (6 bases). Between the trimmed V and J ends, which lost 5 bases and 5 bases, there was a span of 18 bases. CDR1 and CDR2 (germline): SGHAT, FQNNGV. The CDR3 loop spans 15 amino acids. CDR3 sequence: CASSEGHRVGETQYF. CDR3 DNA, as far as it was read: TGTGCCAGCAGCGAAGGTCACAGGGTGGGGGAGACC. The full variable domain, completed using reference TRBV11-2 and TRBJ2-5, is EAGVAQSPRYKIIEKRQSVAFWCNPISGHATLYWYQQILGQGPKLLIQFQNNGVVDDSQLPKDRFSAERLKGVDSTLKIQPAKLEDSAVYLCASSEGHRVGETQYFGPGTRLLVL.

This clone was recorded many times. The read gets to within 3 residues of the CDR3 end, and the germline J gene fills in the rest. V is TRBV7-2 and J is TRBJ1-1; D may be TRBD1 (5 bases). The CDR3 runs to 12 residues. Trimming pared 6 bases from V and 2 bases from J, leaving 7 bases between. The germline V gene has CDR1 SGHTA and CDR2 FQGNSA. CDR3 sequence reads: CASSWTNTEAFF. The part of the CDR3 DNA that was read is TGTGCCAGCAGTTGGACAAACACTGAA.

This clone has a count of ten or more. The read ends 3 residues before the CDR3 terminus; that terminus is restored from the germline J gene. The chain is built from TRBV5-1 and TRBJ2-2; weak D call: TRBD2 (5 bases). V shed 4 bases and J shed 4 bases, with 8 bases lying between them. Germline CDR1 and CDR2: SGHRS and YFSETQ. This CDR3 contains 13 residues. The covered CDR3 bases are TGCGCCAGCAGCCACGGACTCACCGGGGAG. This translates into CASSHGLTGE. The whole CDR3 protein reads CASSHGLTGELFF.

The sample holds many counts of this clone. The CDR3 is cut off 3 residues early in the read; its end comes from the germline J gene. This rearrangement joins TRBV12-3 or TRBV12-4 to TRBJ2-2; 7 bases map to TRBD1. Germline trimming cut 8 bases from V and 6 bases from J; bases unmatched to any gene: 18. This CDR3 has 17 residues. CDR3 DNA (partial): TGTGCCAGCTACCGGACTCTGACAGGGCGTGGGTCCGGGGAG. Protein: CASYRTLTGRGSGE. The whole CDR3 protein reads CASYRTLTGRGSGELFF.

Ten or more counts support this clone. The read finishes 3 residues shy of the CDR3 end, and the germline J gene is used to complete it. V and J are TRBV28 and TRBJ2-5, with 9 bases that match TRBD1. CDR3 length: 15 residues. Germline V gene lookup returns CDR1 MDHEN and CDR2 SYDVKM. J lost 2 bases, V lost 5 bases, and 6 bases had no gene match. The CDR3 sequence is CASSAAGTGQETQYF. The sequenced part of the CDR3 DNA is TGTGCCAGCAGTGCCGCCGGGACAGGGCAAGAGACC.

This clone was observed at least ten times. The CDR3 end lies 3 residues beyond the end of the read and is filled in from the germline J gene. The V gene is TRBV10-1, the J gene TRBJ2-4; a possible D gene is TRBD2 (5 bases). Germline assignment: CDR1 WNHNN and CDR2 SYGVQD (reference sequence). This CDR3 is 17 amino acids long. V was trimmed by 11 bases and J by 4 bases, leaving 27 bases between them. The sequenced part of the CDR3 DNA is TGCGCCGGAATAGGACTCTCTGAGGACGCGCTGAAAAACATT. This sequence encodes CAGIGLSEDALKNI. The full-length CDR3 reads as CAGIGLSEDALKNIQYF.

This clone was seen many times. The DNA ends 3 residues before the CDR3 does, and the rest of the CDR3 is filled in from the germline J gene. The chain couples TRBV19 to TRBJ1-5; D is possibly TRBD1 (6 bases). V gave up 8 bases and J gave up 1 base, with 15 bases separating them. CDR1 is LNHDA and CDR2 is SQIVND in the germline V gene (reference sequence). The CDR3 has 15 residues. Here the CDR3 reads CASGFGGRSNQPQHF. CDR3 DNA, as far as it was read: TGTGCCAGTGGTTTTGGGGGCAGGAGCAATCAGCCC. Based on the CDR3 plus reference TRBV19 and TRBJ1-5, the full variable domain is DGGITQSPKYLFRKEGQNVTLSCEQNLNHDAMYWYRQDPGQGLRLIYYSQIVNDFQKGDIAEGYSVSREKKESFPLTVTSAQKNPTAFYLCASGFGGRSNQPQHFGDGTRLSIL.

This clone was counted ten times or more. The read terminates 3 residues ahead of where the CDR3 ends, so the germline J gene completes it. J is TRBJ2-3 and V is TRBV20-1, with 7 bases matching TRBD2. CDR1 is DFQATT and CDR2 is SNEGSKA in the germline V gene (reference sequence). J gave up 4 bases and V 3 bases, and 7 bases lay outside the gene matches. This CDR3 spans 14 amino acids. CDR3 protein: CSASGPREPDTQYF. The covered CDR3 bases are TGCAGTGCTAGCGGACCGCGGGAGCCAGATACG.

This clone has ten or more counts. The CDR3 end is not reached by the read, which stops 3 residues before it; the germline J gene fills it in. This rearrangement joins TRBV5-1 to TRBJ1-6; D is uncertain. Per germline, CDR1 SGHRS and CDR2 YFSETQ. CDR3 size: 13 residues. V was clipped by 5 bases and J by 7 bases, with 10 bases between them. The part of the CDR3 DNA that was read is TGCGCCAGCAGAAGGGTTGAGAATTCACCC. Its protein product is CASRRVENSP. Given in full, the CDR3 is CASRRVENSPLHF.

This clone was picked up many times. CDR3 DNA (partial): TGCAGTGCCCAACTAGCGGACTACAATGAG. It yields the protein CSAQLADYNE. The whole CDR3 sequence is CSAQLADYNEQFF. V is TRBV20-1 and J is TRBJ2-1; TRBD2 matches at 8 bases. The read finishes 3 residues shy of the CDR3 end, and the germline J gene is used to complete it. From germline, CDR1 is DFQATT and CDR2 SNEGSKA (reference sequence). V dropped 6 bases and J dropped 3; count of bases not matched to a gene: 4. The CDR3 loop spans 13 amino acids.

This clone showed up many times. The junction departs from the called germline gene at one end, perhaps through a read error. The read terminates 3 residues ahead of where the CDR3 ends, so the germline J gene completes it. This chain uses TRBV4-2 with TRBJ2-3; no definite D call. Germline CDR1 is LGHNA and CDR2 is YNFKEQ. CDR3 length equals 14 residues. The sequenced CDR3 bases are TGCGCCAGCAGCCAAGATGGCTCCTGGGATACG. Its protein product is CASSQDGSWDT. From start to end, the CDR3 is CASSQDGSWDTQYF.

This clone was seen at least ten times. With the read ending 3 residues before the CDR3 end, the germline J gene is used to fill in that end. The chain carries TRBV19 and TRBJ2-1, with 11 bases lining up with TRBD2. CDR3 length: 15 amino acids. The germline CDR1 and CDR2 sequences are LNHDA and SQIVND (reference sequence). Trimming removed 3 bases from V and 6 bases from J; junction bases left unmatched: 4. CDR3 sequence: CASSIGTSGTNEQFF. The part of the CDR3 DNA that was read is TGTGCCAGTAGTATCGGGACTAGCGGCACCAATGAG.

The sample holds many counts of this clone. The read stops 3 residues short of the end of the CDR3; the missing end is completed from the germline J gene. The chain joins TRBV20-1 to TRBJ2-7; 9 bases match TRBD2. Per germline, CDR1 DFQATT and CDR2 SNEGSKA (reference sequence). J lost 0 bases, V lost 6 bases, and 3 bases had no gene match. This CDR3 has 13 residues. The sequenced part of the CDR3 DNA is TGCAGTGCGAGACTAGCGGACTCCTACGAG. Translating gives CSARLADSYE. The CDR3 in full is CSARLADSYEQYF.

This clone showed up many times. The DNA ends 3 residues before the CDR3 does, and the rest of the CDR3 is filled in from the germline J gene. This rearrangement joins TRBV6-1 to TRBJ1-1, with 8 bases aligning to TRBD1. Germline assignment: CDR1 MNHNS and CDR2 SASEGT. Trimming removed 6 bases from V and 4 bases from J; junction bases left unmatched: 7. This CDR3 contains 14 residues. The CDR3 DNA, read in part, is TGTGCCAGCAGAGAAACAGGGGGAGGCACTGAA. It encodes CASRETGGGTE. The whole CDR3 protein reads CASRETGGGTEAFF.

This clone was recorded many times. Read coverage stops 3 residues before the CDR3 terminus; the germline J gene supplies the remainder. The chain carries TRBV2 and TRBJ1-2; D is unclear. The CDR3 sequence is 12 residues long. The germline V gene encodes CDR1 SNHLY and CDR2 FYNNEI. V dropped 11 bases and J dropped 4 bases, with 14 bases sitting between them. The sequenced part of the CDR3 DNA is TGTGCCGAAGACGCGGAGCTCTATGGC. Its protein is CAEDAELYG. The entire CDR3 sequence reads CAEDAELYGYTF.

This clone came up many times. The CDR3 loop reads CASSWATGARNGYTF. CDR3 bases read: TGCGCCAGCAGCTGGGCGACAGGGGCCCGAAATGGC. The genes are TRBV5-1 and TRBJ1-2, with 8 bases that match TRBD1. The CDR3 is cut off 3 residues early in the read; its end comes from the germline J gene. The CDR3 is 15 amino acids. The germline V gene encodes CDR1 SGHRS and CDR2 YFSETQ. The V and J ends lost 3 bases and 6 bases, in that order; junction bases with no gene match: 10.

This clone was recorded many times. The CDR3 extends 3 residues past the end of the read, so its final part is completed from the germline J gene. The chain joins TRBV13 to TRBJ1-2, with a weak D call TRBD1 (6 bases). The CDR3 length is 14 residues. Looked up from germline, CDR1 is PRHDT and CDR2 is FYEKMQ (reference sequence). V was pared by 0 bases and J by 2 bases, with 7 bases between. The part of the CDR3 DNA that was read is TGTGCCAGCAGCTTAGGGACAGGAAACTATGGC. Its protein is CASSLGTGNYG. The whole CDR3 sequence reads CASSLGTGNYGYTF.

This clone was counted at least ten times. Read coverage stops 3 residues before the CDR3 terminus; the germline J gene supplies the remainder. The J gene is TRBJ1-1, the V gene TRBV19, with D possibly being TRBD1 (6 bases). Germline CDR1 reads LNHDA; CDR2 reads SQIVND (reference sequence). V was trimmed by 2 bases and J by 7 bases, leaving 14 bases between them. The CDR3 is made up of 14 amino acids. CDR3 loop: CASSILGGRIEAFF. The covered CDR3 bases are TGTGCCAGTAGTATACTAGGGGGACGGATTGAA.

This clone occurred a few times. The CDR3 end falls 3 residues outside the read, so it is completed with the germline J gene. This chain uses TRBV7-9 with TRBJ2-7; 8 bases map to TRBD1. This CDR3 comprises 15 residues. CDR1 and CDR2 (germline): SEHNR, FQNEAQ (reference sequence). Trimming removed 5 bases from V and 2 bases from J; junction bases left unmatched: 8. The CDR3 here is CASSISGQGPYEQYF. The part of the CDR3 DNA that was read is TGTGCCAGCAGCATCTCCGGACAGGGACCCTACGAG.

This clone was seen repeatedly, ten times or more. Read coverage stops 3 residues before the CDR3 terminus; the germline J gene supplies the remainder. J is TRBJ2-2 and V is TRBV11-3; TRBD2 aligns across 11 bases. Losses at the gene ends were 5 bases for V and 5 bases for J; bases not matched to a gene: 1. The CDR3 is 14 residues long. Germline CDR1 is SGHNT and CDR2 is YENEEA. CDR3 in amino acids: CASSRLAGTGELFF. Partial CDR3 DNA: TGTGCCAGCAGCCGACTAGCGGGAACCGGGGAG.

This clone was seen ten or more times. The CDR3 is cut off 3 residues early in the read; its end comes from the germline J gene. The chain employs TRBV6-2 or TRBV6-3 and TRBJ2-2; 8 bases match TRBD1. CDR3 length: 16 amino acids. Looked up from germline, CDR1 is MNHEY and CDR2 is SVGEGT. V dropped 6 bases and J dropped 3; count of bases not matched to a gene: 9. The DNA read from the CDR3 is TGTGCCAGCAGCCGCCGTAGGGGACAGGACACCGGGGAG. As protein: CASSRRRGQDTGE. The CDR3 as a whole reads CASSRRRGQDTGELFF.

This clone was seen ten or more times. The CDR3 end is not reached by the read, which stops 3 residues before it; the germline J gene fills it in. The V call is TRBV5-1, the J call TRBJ1-4, with 9 bases aligning to TRBD1. The CDR3 length is 15 residues. The germline V gene encodes CDR1 SGHRS and CDR2 YFSETQ. With V trimmed by 7 bases and J by 6 bases, 10 bases remained unmatched. The covered CDR3 bases are TGCGCCAGCCGCAGACAGGGGGAGGTTCATGAAAAA. It translates to CASRRQGEVHEK. The complete CDR3 sequence is CASRRQGEVHEKLFF.

This clone was counted at least ten times. The read gets to within 3 residues of the CDR3 end, and the germline J gene fills in the rest. The chain has TRBV12-5 and TRBJ2-3, with D unresolved. CDR3 length: 14 residues. CDR1 and CDR2 (germline): LGHNT, FRNRAP. The V end was cut by 2 bases, the J end by 0 bases, with 6 bases between. CDR3 DNA, as far as it was read: TGTGCTAGTGGTTTGAGCCGTAGCACAGATACG. As protein: CASGLSRSTDT. The full CDR3 protein reads CASGLSRSTDTQYF.

This clone showed up many times. The read terminates 3 residues before the CDR3 end, so the remaining end is supplied by the germline J gene. The chain links TRBV7-9 to TRBJ2-2; 11 bases map to TRBD2. Germline values: CDR1 SEHNR, CDR2 FQNEAQ (reference sequence). The CDR3 runs to 14 residues. This chain's CDR3 is CASSLAGLAGGLFF. The sequenced part of the CDR3 DNA is TGTGCCAGCAGCTTAGCTGGCCTAGCGGGAGGG.

This clone was seen many times. Coverage ceases 3 residues before the CDR3 finishes, and the germline J gene fills in the end. The rearrangement joins TRBV6-2 or TRBV6-3 to TRBJ2-4; D not certain. The CDR3 sequence is 14 residues long. V gave up 7 bases and J gave up 5 bases, with 15 bases separating them. Germline V CDR1 and CDR2: MNHEY, SVGEGT. CDR3 region: CASTKSPVENIQYF. The DNA read from the CDR3 is TGTGCCAGCACCAAGAGTCCGGTGGAAAACATT.